These 19 T cell receptor beta chains originate from one sample sequenced in a study of breast tumors, draining lymph nodes, adjacent tissues. TCRdb analysed the multiplex PCR reads with MiXCR anew, one entry per CDR3 protein. The data contain about 270,000 distinct CDR3 sequences, about 30% of them singletons. The lymph nodes were axillary draining lymph nodes from breast cancer patients. Sequencing was performed on axillary lymph node tissue. These receptors all come from a female donor with breast cancer. Some clones in this sample may be carry-over from other donors' samples.

This clonotype occurred many times. The chain is built from TRBV7-9 and TRBJ2-1; D unresolved. Between the trimmed V and J ends, which lost 3 bases and 4 bases, there was a span of 7 bases. The CDR3 spans 13 residues. Germline lookup yields CDR1 SEHNR and CDR2 FQNEAQ (reference sequence). The CDR3 DNA reads TGTGCCAGCAGCTTCGAAGCTTACAATGAGCAGTTCTTC. This sequence encodes CASSFEAYNEQFF.

This clonotype was seen at least ten times. V usage is TRBV12-5 and J usage is TRBJ1-5; D uncertain. The V and J ends lost 5 bases and 5 bases respectively, with 10 bases between them. This CDR3 spans 13 amino acids. Germline loops: CDR1 LGHNT, CDR2 FRNRAP. The CDR3 protein is CASGGGMHQPQHF. The CDR3 region has the DNA TGTGCTAGTGGTGGCGGGATGCATCAGCCCCAGCATTTT.

This clonotype was detected only once. Its ends do not fully match the called genes, so a read error is possible. V is TRBV9 and J is TRBJ2-5; D perhaps matches TRBD2 (6 bases). Germline CDR1 and CDR2: SGDLS and YYNGEE. The CDR3 totals 14 residues. The CDR3 here is CASSVSGTAETQHF. The CDR3 coding sequence is TGTGCCAGCAGCGTATCAGGGACTGCAGAGACCCAGCACTTC. Using reference TRBV9 and TRBJ2-5 for the parts outside the CDR3, the full variable domain is DSGVTQTPKHLITATGQRVTLRCSPRSGDLSVYWYQQSLDQGLQFLIQYYNGEERAKGNILERFSAQQFPDLHSELNLSSLELGDSALYFCASSVSGTAETQHFGPGTRLLVL.

Ten or more counts support this clonotype. The chain combines TRBV12-3 or TRBV12-4 with TRBJ2-7, with TRBD2 matching over 12 bases. The V gene end was trimmed by 1 base and the J gene end by 4 bases; junction bases not matched to a gene: 2. CDR3 length: 15 amino acids. The CDR3, as DNA: TGTGCCAGCAGTTTAGGGACTAGCGGGAAATACGAGCAGTACTTC. This translates into CASSLGTSGKYEQYF.

This clonotype has at least ten counts. The chain employs TRBV15 and TRBJ1-3; no definite D call. V was cut by 0 bases and J by 0 bases, with 18 bases left in between. In germline, CDR1 is LNHNV, CDR2 YYDKDF (reference sequence). This CDR3 spans 19 amino acids. CDR3 sequence (DNA): TGTGCCACCAGCAGAGATCGCGCCACATCCCTTACCTCTGGAAACACCATATATTTT. This translates into CATSRDRATSLTSGNTIYF.

This sequence joins TRBV6-6 and TRBJ2-7; TRBD2 matches 10 bases. V shed 6 bases and J 3 bases; nucleotides not matched to a gene: 8. This CDR3 comprises 15 residues. In germline, CDR1 is MNHNY, CDR2 SVGAGI (reference sequence). The chain's CDR3 is CASSSTGLASYEQYF. The CDR3 nucleotides are TGTGCCAGCAGCTCTACGGGACTAGCGAGCTACGAGCAGTACTTC.

This clonotype was detected only a few times. The rearrangement uses TRBV28 and TRBJ2-5; 7 bases map to TRBD1. The germline V gene encodes CDR1 MDHEN and CDR2 SYDVKM. Trimming took 6 bases from V and 6 from J; bases not matched to a gene: 10. This CDR3 has 14 residues. The CDR3 sequence is CASRPDRVGQTQYF. CDR3 DNA sequence: TGTGCCAGCAGACCTGACAGGGTTGGGCAGACCCAGTACTTC.

Turning to this clonotype: A much larger clone sits a single nucleotide away, making a read error possible. The rearrangement uses TRBV5-8 and TRBJ1-6; tentatively, D is TRBD1 (6 bases). Trimming left V 2 bases short and J 10 bases short, with 13 bases between. The CDR3 is made up of 14 amino acids. Germline V gene data show CDR1 as SGHTS and CDR2 as YDEGEE. The CDR3 loop is CASSFRDTGSPLHF. The CDR3 nucleotides are TGTGCCAGCAGCTTCCGGGACACTGGGTCACCCCTCCACTTT.

J is TRBJ2-2 and V is TRBV10-3, with D possibly matching TRBD1 (5 bases). The CDR3 loop spans 11 amino acids. The germline CDR1 and CDR2 sequences are ENHRY and SYGVKD. V was clipped by 7 bases and J by 9 bases, with 9 bases between them. CDR3 nucleotides: TGTGCCATCAAACAGGACAGGGAGCTGTTTTTT. Translating gives CAIKQDRELFF.

There are many counts of this clonotype. This chain joins TRBV19 and TRBJ2-3; no clear D. The CDR3 loop spans 14 amino acids. Trimming removed 3 bases at V and 1 base at J, with 8 bases between. Germline V gene data show CDR1 as LNHDA and CDR2 as SQIVND (reference sequence). CDR3 sequence: CASSIRAGTDTQYF. For the CDR3, the DNA is TGTGCCAGTAGTATTAGGGCCGGCACAGATACGCAGTATTTT. The full variable domain, its missing parts supplied by reference TRBV19 and TRBJ2-3, is DGGITQSPKYLFRKEGQNVTLSCEQNLNHDAMYWYRQDPGQGLRLIYYSQIVNDFQKGDIAEGYSVSREKKESFPLTVTSAQKNPTAFYLCASSIRAGTDTQYFGPGTRLTVL.

The chain couples TRBV27 to TRBJ2-7; 9 nucleotides align to TRBD2. The CDR3 spans 13 residues. The germline gives CDR1 MNHEY, CDR2 SMNVEV (reference sequence). V was clipped by 7 bases and J by 6 bases; unmatched bases: 7. The chain's CDR3 is CASKGGRATEQYF. CDR3 coding DNA: TGTGCCAGCAAGGGCGGGAGGGCCACCGAGCAGTACTTC.

Remarks on this clonotype: An end of the junction does not agree with germline; a read error may underlie this. V usage is TRBV15 and J usage is TRBJ2-1, with a weak D call TRBD2 (6 bases). Germline V gives CDR1 LNHNV, CDR2 YYDKDF (reference sequence). The CDR3 has 16 residues. The CDR3 reads CATSRDPLAIYNEQSF. In DNA form, the CDR3 reads TGTGCCACCAGCAGGGATCCCCTAGCGATCTACAATGAGCAGTCCTTC.

The J gene is TRBJ2-7, the V gene TRBV28; D possibly corresponds to TRBD1 (6 bases). V was pared by 6 bases and J by 0 bases, with 12 bases between. Germline-derived CDR1 and CDR2 are MDHEN and SYDVKM. The CDR3 loop spans 14 amino acids. The CDR3 coding sequence is TGTGCCAGCAGCCTACGGACAGTCTCCTACGAGCAGTACTTC. It specifies CASSLRTVSYEQYF.

Comments on this clonotype: At one of its ends the junction is not consistent with the germline gene, which may arise from a read error. The chain has TRBV7-9 and TRBJ2-5, with unresolved D. Germline V gene data show CDR1 as SEHNR and CDR2 as FQNEAQ (reference sequence). The CDR3 is 13 amino acids. DNA for the CDR3: TGTACCAGCAGCTTACGTAGTCAAGAGACCCTGTACTTC. Translated, it gives CTSSLRSQETLYF.

This chain uses TRBV11-3 with TRBJ2-1; D perhaps matches TRBD2 (6 bases). Between the trimmed V and J ends, which lost 2 bases and 7 bases, there was a span of 15 bases. Per the germline V gene, CDR1 is SGHNT and CDR2 is YENEEA. There are 15 residues in the CDR3. CDR3 bases: TGTGCCAGCAGCTTACTGTCGGGAGCATCGAATGAGCAGTTCTTC. It yields the protein CASSLLSGASNEQFF.

The rearrangement links TRBV18 to TRBJ2-6, with D perhaps TRBD1 or TRBD2 (6 bases each). The CDR3 is 16 amino acids. The germline V gene encodes CDR1 KGHSH and CDR2 LQKENI. With 6 bases removed from V and 0 bases from J, the gap between germline ends came to 12 bases. The CDR3 sequence: CASSTGRSSGANVLTF. The CDR3 DNA is TGTGCCAGCTCCACAGGGAGGAGCTCTGGGGCCAACGTCCTGACTTTC.

This clonotype was picked up a small number of times. The chain combines TRBV3-1 with TRBJ1-5; D perhaps matches TRBD1 (6 bases). V was shortened by 4 bases and J by 4 bases, with 11 bases between the two germline ends. Germline V gene lookup returns CDR1 LGHDT and CDR2 YNNKEL (reference sequence). This CDR3 has 14 residues. CDR3 DNA sequence: TGTGCCAGCAGCCCAACAGGGCTAAATCAGCCCCAGCATTTT. Its translation: CASSPTGLNQPQHF. The complete variable domain, with remaining parts taken from reference TRBV3-1 and TRBJ1-5, reads DTAVSQTPKYLVTQMGNDKSIKCEQNLGHDTMYWYKQDSKKFLKIMFSYNNKELIINETVPNRFSPKSPDKAHLNLHINSLELGDSAVYFCASSPTGLNQPQHFGDGTRLSIL.

The sample holds one count of this clonotype. The DNA is left out, because the CDR3 cannot be placed on it with certainty; the CDR3 is given as TCRdb lists it. The chain combines TRBV19 with TRBJ1-5. Per the germline V gene, CDR1 is LNHDA and CDR2 is SQIVND (reference sequence). The CDR3 extends over 21 residues, inclusive of both ends. This chain's CDR3 is CASSIGLSPRIQIRSILAQHF.

This clonotype was observed at least ten times. The CDR3 spells CASSSLSNIEKLFF. The CDR3 DNA reads TGTGCCAGCAGTTCCCTCTCTAATATCGAGAAGCTGTTTTTT. The chain is built from TRBV6-5 and TRBJ2-2; no firm D call. The germline V gene encodes CDR1 MNHEY and CDR2 SVGAGI. This CDR3 region has 14 residues. V shed 4 bases and J shed 12 bases, with 18 bases lying between them.